This TCR beta chain was captured in a study of PD-L1 blockade in urothelial cancer. Overall study context: Between 0 and 3 chemotherapy regimens preceded treatment for each patient.

CDR1 SNHLY and CDR2 FYNNEI come from the germline V gene. The junction had 9 bases not matched to a gene; V was cut back by 6 bases and J by 1 base. The CDR3 extends over 16 amino acids. Every PCR was spiked with synthetic TCR analog templates. Clones were read by immunoSEQ multiplex PCR, and TCRdb kept only the in-frame ones, dropping some. The sample lists 50,000 to 65,000 clones; 65% to 90% were seen once. Indicated time point: pretreatment peripheral blood. This TCR was recovered from a man aged 65 to 79 with urothelial cancer. V and J are TRBV2 and TRBJ1-1; 9 positions match TRBD1. The specimen was PBMCs, collected around atezolizumab (anti-PD-L1) treatment. DNA of the CDR3: TGTGCCAGCAGGGAAACAGGGGGCGCGGGGAACACTGAAGCTTTCTTT. Its protein is CASRETGGAGNTEAFF.